These T cell receptor beta chains were read from a single sample in a study of blood T cells in healthy people across ages. TCRdb re-analysed the 5' RACE reads in MiXCR, keeping a single row per CDR3 protein. The profile shows 650,000 to 1,000,000 distinct CDR3 sequences, around 36% of them singletons. Input material: blood. The source of these receptors is a man aged 18-30 years in good health. CDR3s leave out the opening cysteine and the closing phenylalanine or tryptophan. Fields, in order: CDR3 length, V gene, J gene, CDR3 protein.

>13|TRBV29-1|TRBJ2-5
SVAYGTGPYNEQY
>11|TRBV2|TRBJ1-5
ASRDISNQPQH
>15|TRBV7-3|TRBJ1-2
ASSLNVGPPNNYGYT
>14|TRBV12-3/TRBV12-4|TRBJ1-6
ASRGAGVYYNSPLH
>14|TRBV5-1|TRBJ1-1
ASSLQPSTVNTEAF
>12|TRBV20-1|TRBJ2-6
SARSGVGANALT
>13|TRBV6-5|TRBJ1-5
ASSYDRYSNQPQH
>12|TRBV15|TRBJ1-1
ATSRPQGDTEAF
>10|TRBV29-1|TRBJ2-7
SARWGVKEQY
>13|TRBV5-6|TRBJ2-4
ASSSQGAGRNIQY